The clone carrying this T cell receptor (beta chain) was observed a handful of times. Its antigen is unknown. This CDR3 contains 15 residues. Trimming took off 3 bases at V and 2 bases at J, with 11 bases between the two ends. Germline CDR1 reads SEHNR; CDR2 reads FQNEAQ (reference sequence). The authors amplified TCR beta CDR3 regions, and they did so from RNA transcripts for repertoire sequencing. The authors performed first-round RT-PCR with HTBI primers and then a second-round multiplex PCR. TCRdb recomputed calls from the multiplex PCR reads with MiXCR, one row per CDR3 protein. The sample has almost 750,000 distinct CDR3 sequences; roughly two fifths are singletons. This sample was taken from a study of Graves' ophthalmopathy and Graves' hyperthyroidism. Study conclusions and caveats: The study's model predicted ophthalmopathy progression at around 70% sensitivity and about 72% specificity.

This rearrangement joins TRBV7-9 to TRBJ1-3; D is uncertain. Sequencing used peripheral blood. This TCR was sampled from an adult man with Graves' ophthalmopathy. CDR3 bases: TGTGCCAGCAGCTTGTACAGCTCTACTGGAAACACCATATATTTT. Its translation: CASSLYSSTGNTIYF.